This T cell receptor beta chain was identified in a study of cytotoxic CD8 clonotypes in ibrutinib-treated CLL. Broader study findings: Age-matched healthy donor levels were exceeded by baseline clonality, which tracked circulating CD8+ T-cell counts.

This clone was seen more than once but under ten times. As yet, its antigen is unknown. J gave up 4 bases and V 3 bases, and 5 bases lay outside the gene matches. CDR3 length: 15 residues. Germline CDR1 and CDR2: MNHEY and SMNVEV (reference sequence). Deep sequencing aimed at 1 in 200,000 to 1 in 1 million T cells' resolution. Sequenced by immunoSEQ multiplex PCR; TCRdb stores in-frame clones only, minus some. The sample lists over 150,000 clones, around 72% occurring once. This sample comprised PBMCs, obtained after 24 months of ibrutinib treatment. V is TRBV27 and J is TRBJ1-5; 8 bases map to TRBD1. This clonotype originated in a human donor with chronic lymphocytic leukemia. CDR3 DNA: TGTGCCAGCAGTTTGTCAGGGGGCCGGAATCAGCCCCAGCATTTT. Its protein product is CASSLSGGRNQPQHF.